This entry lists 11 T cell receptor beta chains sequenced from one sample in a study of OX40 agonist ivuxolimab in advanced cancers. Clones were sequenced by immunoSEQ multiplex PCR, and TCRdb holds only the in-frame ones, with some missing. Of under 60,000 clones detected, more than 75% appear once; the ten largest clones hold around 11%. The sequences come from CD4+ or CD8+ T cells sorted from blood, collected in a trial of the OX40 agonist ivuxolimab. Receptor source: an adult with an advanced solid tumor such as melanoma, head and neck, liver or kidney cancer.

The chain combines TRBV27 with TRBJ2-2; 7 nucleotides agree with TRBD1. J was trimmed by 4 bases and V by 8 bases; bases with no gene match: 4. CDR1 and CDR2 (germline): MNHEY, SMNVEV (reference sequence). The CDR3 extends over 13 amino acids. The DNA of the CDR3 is TGTGCCAGCGGGACAGCGCTCACCGGGGAGCTGTTTTTT. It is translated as CASGTALTGELFF.

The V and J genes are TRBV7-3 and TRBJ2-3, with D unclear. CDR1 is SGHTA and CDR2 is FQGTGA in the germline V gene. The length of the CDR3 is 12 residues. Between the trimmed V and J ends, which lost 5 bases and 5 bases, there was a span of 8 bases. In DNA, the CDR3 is TGTGCCAGCAGCCCTGCGAGAGATACGCAGTATTTT. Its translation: CASSPARDTQYF.

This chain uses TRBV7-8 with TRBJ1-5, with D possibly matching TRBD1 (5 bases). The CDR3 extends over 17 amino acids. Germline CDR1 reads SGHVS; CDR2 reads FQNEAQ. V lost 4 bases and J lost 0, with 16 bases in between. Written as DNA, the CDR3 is TGTGCCAGCAGCTCCACGACAGATGAATATAGCAATCAGCCCCAGCATTTT. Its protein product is CASSSTTDEYSNQPQHF.

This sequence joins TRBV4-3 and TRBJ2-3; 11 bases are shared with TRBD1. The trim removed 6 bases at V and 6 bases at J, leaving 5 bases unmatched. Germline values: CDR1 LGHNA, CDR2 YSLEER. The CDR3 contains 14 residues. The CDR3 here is CASRRTGGLDTQYF. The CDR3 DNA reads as TGCGCCAGCAGGCGGACAGGGGGCTTGGATACGCAGTATTTT.

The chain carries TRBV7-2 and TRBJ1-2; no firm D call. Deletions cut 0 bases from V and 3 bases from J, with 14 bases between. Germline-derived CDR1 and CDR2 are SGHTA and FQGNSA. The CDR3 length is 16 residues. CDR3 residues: CASSLALIGSYYGYTF. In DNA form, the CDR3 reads TGTGCCAGCAGCTTAGCGTTGATAGGGAGTTACTATGGCTACACCTTC.

Here the CDR3 reads CASSVRQVNQPQHF. Written as DNA, the CDR3 is TGTGCCAGCAGTGTCCGACAGGTCAATCAGCCCCAGCATTTT. V usage is TRBV25-1 and J usage is TRBJ1-5, with a possible D match to TRBD1 (6 bases). V was pared by 4 bases and J by 3 bases, with 10 bases between. The germline V gene encodes CDR1 MGHDK and CDR2 SYGVNS. The CDR3 is made up of 14 amino acids.

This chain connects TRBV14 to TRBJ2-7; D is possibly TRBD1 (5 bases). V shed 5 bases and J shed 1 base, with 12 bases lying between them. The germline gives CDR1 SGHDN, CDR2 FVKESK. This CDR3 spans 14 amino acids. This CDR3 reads CASSVGARSYEQYF. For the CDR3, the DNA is TGTGCCAGCAGCGTAGGGGCCCGGTCCTACGAGCAGTACTTC.

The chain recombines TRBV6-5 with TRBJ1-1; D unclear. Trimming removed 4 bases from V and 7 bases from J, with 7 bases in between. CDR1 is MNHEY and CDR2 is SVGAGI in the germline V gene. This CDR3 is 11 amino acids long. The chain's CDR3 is CASSWAREAFF. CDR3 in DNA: TGTGCCAGCAGTTGGGCCCGTGAAGCTTTCTTT.

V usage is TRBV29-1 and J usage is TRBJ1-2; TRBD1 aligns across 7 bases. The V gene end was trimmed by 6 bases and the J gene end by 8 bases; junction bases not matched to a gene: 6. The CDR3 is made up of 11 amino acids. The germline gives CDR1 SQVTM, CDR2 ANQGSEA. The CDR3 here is CSVKTGQGYTF. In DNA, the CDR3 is TGCAGCGTCAAGACAGGGCAAGGCTACACCTTC.

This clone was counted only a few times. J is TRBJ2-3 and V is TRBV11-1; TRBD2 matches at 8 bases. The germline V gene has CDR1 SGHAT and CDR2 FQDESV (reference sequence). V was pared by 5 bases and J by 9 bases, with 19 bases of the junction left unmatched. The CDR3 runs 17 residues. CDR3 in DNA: TGTGCCAGCAGCCCATTTGCCAGCGGGGGCTCACAGAACACGCAGTATTTT. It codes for CASSPFASGGSQNTQYF. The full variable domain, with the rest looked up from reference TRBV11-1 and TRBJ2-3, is EAEVAQSPRYKITEKSQAVAFWCDPISGHATLYWYRQILGQGPELLVQFQDESVVDDSQLPKDRFSAERLKGVDSTLKIQPAELGDSAMYLCASSPFASGGSQNTQYFGPGTRLTVL.

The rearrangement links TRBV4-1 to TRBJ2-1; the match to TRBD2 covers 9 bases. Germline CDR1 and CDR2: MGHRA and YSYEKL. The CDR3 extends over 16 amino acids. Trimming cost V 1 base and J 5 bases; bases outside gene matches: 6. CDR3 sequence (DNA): TGCGCCAGCAGCCAAGGGAAGCGGGAGGTGGACAATGAGCAGTTCTTC. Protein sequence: CASSQGKREVDNEQFF.